The rows below give T cell receptor beta chains drawn from one sample of a study of OX40 agonist ivuxolimab in advanced cancers. Measured with immunoSEQ multiplex PCR; TCRdb has only the in-frame clones, and not every one. The table lists fewer than 110,000 clones, around 90% of them singletons. The input for sequencing was CD4+ or CD8+ T cells sorted from blood, taken in a trial of the OX40 agonist ivuxolimab. The receptors come from an adult with an advanced solid tumor such as melanoma, head and neck, liver or kidney cancer. Both conserved end residues are part of each CDR3. D genes are given only for firm matches. Only part of the rows carry a size: once, few, many, or a class if the clone is expanded.

d_call	v_call	clone_size	j_call	cdr3_nt	cdr3_aa
.	TRBV6-5	.	TRBJ1-2	TGTGCCAGCAGTTATAGGCAGCGTAACTATGGCTACACCTTC	CASSYRQRNYGYTF
.	TRBV19	once	TRBJ2-3	TGTGCCAGTAGTATCGCGACTAGAGGCACAGATACGCAGTATTTT	CASSIATRGTDTQYF
TRBD2	TRBV18	.	TRBJ2-2	TGTGCCAGCTCATCCCCGACTAGCGGGAGGGGCACCGGGGAGCTGTTTTTT	CASSSPTSGRGTGELFF
TRBD1	TRBV18	.	TRBJ1-4	TGTGCCAGCTCACCACCGAAGGGACAGTTTAATGAAAAACTGTTTTTT	CASSPPKGQFNEKLFF
.	TRBV28	.	TRBJ1-5	TGTGCCAGCAGGGGTAGATATAGCAATCAGCCCCAGCATTTT	CASRGRYSNQPQHF
TRBD1	TRBV19	.	TRBJ1-5	TGTGCCAGTAGTATAGGCGCCGGGACAGGGGGCCGACGAAATCAGCCCCAGCATTTT	CASSIGAGTGGRRNQPQHF
.	TRBV29-1	.	TRBJ1-1	TGCAGCGTGGACATGAACACTGAAGCTTTCTTT	CSVDMNTEAFF
.	TRBV5-1	.	TRBJ2-7	TGCGCCAGCAGCTTGGGGGGTCCTCCCTCCTACGAGCAGTACTTC	CASSLGGPPSYEQYF
TRBD1	TRBV28	.	TRBJ2-5	TGTGCCAGCAGGGTGGACAGGGTTCGGGAGACCCAGTACTTC	CASRVDRVRETQYF
TRBD1	TRBV6-5	.	TRBJ2-7	TGTGCCAGCAGTTACGCTAGAGACAGGGTTGGGTACGAGCAGTACTTC	CASSYARDRVGYEQYF
TRBD1	TRBV15	.	TRBJ2-1	TGTGCCACCAGCAGAGGGGGACAGGGGGGTGAGCAGTTCTTC	CATSRGGQGGEQFF
TRBD2	TRBV7-3	once	TRBJ2-2	TGTGCCAGCAGCAATAGCGGGAGTAAGTCCGGGGAGCTGTTTTTT	CASSNSGSKSGELFF
TRBD1	TRBV7-9	.	TRBJ1-1	TGTGCCAGCAGCTTGGGGGGGACAGGAAACACTGAAGCTTTCTTT	CASSLGGTGNTEAFF
.	TRBV18	.	TRBJ2-5	TGTGCCAGCTCACTAGCTCAAGAGACCCAGTACTTC	CASSLAQETQYF
.	TRBV19	.	TRBJ2-1	TGTGCCAGTAGTCCCCCCCCCGTATATAATGAGCAGTTCTTC	CASSPPPVYNEQFF
.	TRBV21-1	.	TRBJ2-5	TGTGCCAGCAGCAAAGTGGGCGAGACCCAGTACTTC	CASSKVGETQYF